These T cell receptor beta chains were read from a single sample in a study of T cell repertoires in cytomegalovirus infection. Via MiXCR, TCRdb re-called the reads, giving one row per CDR3 protein. The repertoire holds around 530,000 distinct CDR3 sequences, with about 30% as singletons. The sequenced sample was PBMCs. The receptors derive from a human donor in good health (CMV status not recorded). Some clones in this sample may be carry-over from other donors' samples. Each CDR3 is given with its conserved first and last residue. A D gene is named only where the DNA matches it firmly. A row's size may be missing; if present it is once, few, many or a size class.

clone_size: NA; cdr3_length: 14; j_call: TRBJ2-1; d_call: NA; v_call: TRBV14; cdr3_aa: CASSRIGPYNEQFF; cdr3_nt: TGTGCCAGCAGCCGAATCGGACCATACAATGAGCAGTTCTTC
clone_size: NA; cdr3_length: 15; j_call: TRBJ2-5; d_call: TRBD2; v_call: TRBV3-1; cdr3_aa: CASSQGTSPQETQYF; cdr3_nt: TGTGCCAGCAGCCAAGGGACTAGTCCCCAAGAGACCCAGTACTTC
clone_size: few; cdr3_length: 16; j_call: TRBJ2-4; d_call: NA; v_call: TRBV11-1; cdr3_aa: CASSHRGGEAKNIQYF; cdr3_nt: TGTGCCAGCAGCCACCGAGGGGGTGAGGCCAAAAACATTCAGTACTTC
clone_size: NA; cdr3_length: 15; j_call: TRBJ2-1; d_call: TRBD2; v_call: TRBV6-2/TRBV6-3; cdr3_aa: CASSKTSGRSGEQFF; cdr3_nt: TGTGCCAGCAGTAAAACTAGCGGGAGGTCTGGTGAGCAGTTCTTC
clone_size: few; cdr3_length: 12; j_call: TRBJ1-2; d_call: NA; v_call: TRBV25-1; cdr3_aa: CASSRGYYGYTF; cdr3_nt: TGTGCCAGCAGCAGGGGCTACTATGGCTACACCTTC
clone_size: NA; cdr3_length: 14; j_call: TRBJ1-1; d_call: NA; v_call: TRBV28; cdr3_aa: CASSLFPRETEAFF; cdr3_nt: TGTGCCAGCAGTTTATTCCCGCGTGAGACTGAAGCTTTCTTT
clone_size: NA; cdr3_length: 14; j_call: TRBJ1-1; d_call: TRBD1; v_call: TRBV7-2; cdr3_aa: CASSLSGQGTEAFF; cdr3_nt: TGTGCCAGCAGCTTGTCGGGACAGGGCACTGAAGCTTTCTTT
clone_size: NA; cdr3_length: 19; j_call: TRBJ2-1; d_call: TRBD2; v_call: TRBV6-5; cdr3_aa: CASRPVRLAGGPPYNEQFF; cdr3_nt: TGTGCCAGCAGACCGGTTAGACTAGCGGGAGGGCCCCCCTACAATGAGCAGTTCTTC
clone_size: NA; cdr3_length: 13; j_call: TRBJ2-2; d_call: NA; v_call: TRBV6-2/TRBV6-3; cdr3_aa: CASSYVGFGELFF; cdr3_nt: TGTGCCAGCAGTTACGTAGGCTTCGGGGAGCTGTTTTTT
clone_size: few; cdr3_length: 14; j_call: TRBJ2-2; d_call: NA; v_call: TRBV12-3/TRBV12-4; cdr3_aa: CASRAPRDTGELFF; cdr3_nt: TGTGCCAGCAGAGCCCCTCGGGACACCGGGGAGCTGTTTTTT
clone_size: NA; cdr3_length: 17; j_call: TRBJ2-3; d_call: TRBD2; v_call: TRBV4-2; cdr3_aa: CASSQDRLAGGTDTQYF; cdr3_nt: TGTGCCAGCAGCCAAGACCGACTAGCGGGAGGCACAGATACGCAGTATTTT
clone_size: NA; cdr3_length: 16; j_call: TRBJ2-3; d_call: NA; v_call: TRBV5-4; cdr3_aa: CASSLVRGVSTDTQYF; cdr3_nt: TGTGCCAGCAGCTTGGTCAGGGGAGTTAGCACAGATACGCAGTATTTT
clone_size: NA; cdr3_length: 18; j_call: TRBJ2-1; d_call: TRBD2; v_call: TRBV6-2/TRBV6-3; cdr3_aa: CASSYRLAGVIVGNEQFF; cdr3_nt: TGTGCCAGCAGTTACCGGCTAGCGGGAGTCATCGTAGGCAATGAGCAGTTCTTC
clone_size: few; cdr3_length: 18; j_call: TRBJ2-4; d_call: TRBD1; v_call: TRBV7-6; cdr3_aa: CASSLGGLARGHGDIQYF; cdr3_nt: TGTGCCAGCAGCTTAGGGGGGTTGGCCAGGGGGCACGGGGACATTCAGTACTTC
clone_size: NA; cdr3_length: 11; j_call: TRBJ2-5; d_call: NA; v_call: TRBV28; cdr3_aa: CASRDTETQYF; cdr3_nt: TGTGCCAGCAGAGATACAGAGACCCAGTACTTC
clone_size: NA; cdr3_length: 14; j_call: TRBJ1-6; d_call: NA; v_call: TRBV7-6; cdr3_aa: CASSPTRNNSPLHF; cdr3_nt: TGTGCCAGCAGCCCTACACGGAATAATTCACCCCTCCACTTT
clone_size: many; cdr3_length: 13; j_call: TRBJ2-5; d_call: TRBD2; v_call: TRBV7-4; cdr3_aa: CASTRGTKETQYF; cdr3_nt: TGTGCCAGCACCCGAGGGACTAAAGAGACCCAGTACTTC
clone_size: NA; cdr3_length: 11; j_call: TRBJ1-4; d_call: NA; v_call: TRBV20-1; cdr3_aa: CSAHGYEKLFF; cdr3_nt: TGCAGTGCCCACGGGTATGAAAAACTGTTTTTT
clone_size: NA; cdr3_length: 16; j_call: TRBJ1-1; d_call: NA; v_call: TRBV4-1; cdr3_aa: CASSQDIKSGVTEAFF; cdr3_nt: TGCGCCAGCAGCCAAGATATTAAGAGTGGCGTCACTGAAGCTTTCTTT
clone_size: NA; cdr3_length: 19; j_call: TRBJ2-3; d_call: TRBD2; v_call: TRBV7-2; cdr3_aa: CASSLNDGRALKSTDTQYF; cdr3_nt: TGTGCCAGCAGCTTAAATGACGGGAGGGCCCTTAAAAGCACAGATACGCAGTATTTT
clone_size: few; cdr3_length: 13; j_call: TRBJ1-2; d_call: NA; v_call: TRBV5-5; cdr3_aa: CASSSAGGDGYTF; cdr3_nt: TGTGCCAGCAGCTCGGCGGGGGGCGATGGCTACACCTTC
clone_size: few; cdr3_length: 14; j_call: TRBJ1-1; d_call: NA; v_call: TRBV19; cdr3_aa: CASRMTDWNTEAFF; cdr3_nt: TGTGCCAGTAGGATGACAGACTGGAACACTGAAGCTTTCTTT
clone_size: many; cdr3_length: 14; j_call: TRBJ2-2; d_call: TRBD2; v_call: TRBV7-6; cdr3_aa: CASRGLADTGELFF; cdr3_nt: TGTGCCAGCAGGGGACTAGCGGACACCGGGGAGCTGTTTTTT
clone_size: few; cdr3_length: 16; j_call: TRBJ2-3; d_call: NA; v_call: TRBV6-2/TRBV6-3; cdr3_aa: CASSYAGRGNPDTQYF; cdr3_nt: TGTGCCAGCAGTTACGCTGGGCGCGGGAATCCAGATACGCAGTATTTT
clone_size: once; cdr3_length: 12; j_call: TRBJ1-2; d_call: TRBD1; v_call: TRBV6-2/TRBV6-3; cdr3_aa: CASSHRDRGYTF; cdr3_nt: TGTGCCAGCAGCCACCGGGACAGGGGCTACACCTTC
clone_size: NA; cdr3_length: 12; j_call: TRBJ2-1; d_call: NA; v_call: TRBV20-1; cdr3_aa: CSARDGDSWEFF; cdr3_nt: TGCAGTGCTAGAGATGGGGACTCCTGGGAGTTCTTC
clone_size: few; cdr3_length: 15; j_call: TRBJ2-1; d_call: TRBD2; v_call: TRBV29-1; cdr3_aa: CSVLAELAGYNEQFF; cdr3_nt: TGCAGCGTCCTTGCGGAACTAGCGGGGTACAATGAGCAGTTCTTC
clone_size: many; cdr3_length: 15; j_call: TRBJ1-2; d_call: NA; v_call: TRBV7-2; cdr3_aa: CASSASVGANYGYTF; cdr3_nt: TGTGCCAGCAGCGCGTCAGTGGGGGCTAACTATGGCTACACCTTC
clone_size: many; cdr3_length: 14; j_call: TRBJ1-5; d_call: TRBD1; v_call: TRBV12-3/TRBV12-4; cdr3_aa: CASSPGTAGQPQHF; cdr3_nt: TGTGCCAGCAGTCCCGGGACAGCTGGACAGCCCCAGCATTTT
clone_size: NA; cdr3_length: 15; j_call: TRBJ1-3; d_call: NA; v_call: TRBV7-9; cdr3_aa: CASSSSGVLGNTIYF; cdr3_nt: TGTGCCAGCAGCTCCTCAGGGGTTCTCGGAAACACCATATATTTT
clone_size: many; cdr3_length: 16; j_call: TRBJ1-5; d_call: NA; v_call: TRBV19; cdr3_aa: CASSAGRPLSDQPQHF; cdr3_nt: TGTGCCAGTAGCGCGGGCAGACCCTTATCGGATCAGCCCCAGCATTTT
clone_size: few; cdr3_length: 16; j_call: TRBJ1-2; d_call: NA; v_call: TRBV19; cdr3_aa: CASSIRGPPWAGGYTF; cdr3_nt: TGTGCCAGTAGTATTCGTGGGCCACCATGGGCCGGTGGCTACACCTTC
clone_size: NA; cdr3_length: 16; j_call: TRBJ1-1; d_call: TRBD1; v_call: TRBV7-6; cdr3_aa: CASSPWGKGANTEAFF; cdr3_nt: TGTGCCAGCAGCCCCTGGGGGAAGGGGGCGAACACTGAAGCTTTCTTT
clone_size: few; cdr3_length: 13; j_call: TRBJ2-1; d_call: NA; v_call: TRBV29-1; cdr3_aa: CSVLRRASGEQFF; cdr3_nt: TGCAGCGTGCTACGGCGTGCGTCCGGTGAGCAGTTCTTC
clone_size: few; cdr3_length: 15; j_call: TRBJ1-2; d_call: TRBD1; v_call: TRBV28; cdr3_aa: CASKPSDRVVDGYTF; cdr3_nt: TGTGCCAGCAAACCGAGCGACAGGGTCGTCGATGGCTACACCTTC
clone_size: NA; cdr3_length: 14; j_call: TRBJ2-1; d_call: TRBD2; v_call: TRBV2; cdr3_aa: CASHLASGYNEQFF; cdr3_nt: TGTGCCAGCCACCTGGCTAGCGGGTACAATGAGCAGTTCTTC
clone_size: many; cdr3_length: 11; j_call: TRBJ2-3; d_call: NA; v_call: TRBV7-2; cdr3_aa: CASGSTDTQYF; cdr3_nt: TGTGCCAGCGGAAGCACAGATACGCAGTATTTT
clone_size: many; cdr3_length: 13; j_call: TRBJ1-1; d_call: NA; v_call: TRBV7-8; cdr3_aa: CASSSPSNTEAFF; cdr3_nt: TGTGCCAGCAGCTCTCCTTCAAACACTGAAGCTTTCTTT
clone_size: few; cdr3_length: 14; j_call: TRBJ1-1; d_call: NA; v_call: TRBV28; cdr3_aa: CASSLDSVKTEAFF; cdr3_nt: TGTGCCAGCAGTCTAGACAGCGTGAAGACTGAAGCTTTCTTT
clone_size: NA; cdr3_length: 16; j_call: TRBJ2-1; d_call: TRBD2; v_call: TRBV24-1; cdr3_aa: CATSDSVAGPGNEQFF; cdr3_nt: TGTGCCACCAGTGATTCGGTAGCGGGTCCAGGTAATGAGCAGTTCTTC